This T cell receptor beta chain was profiled in a study of graft-versus-host responses after intestinal transplantation. V shed 2 bases and J 0 bases; nucleotides not matched to a gene: 0. This CDR3 is built from 16 residues. The V gene's germline CDR1 is SGHNT and CDR2 YYREEE (reference sequence). The repertoire was sequenced with immunoSEQ multiplex PCR; TCRdb's copy has only in-frame clones and lacks some. Seen here are about 27,000 clones, roughly 82% observed once, and the top ten hold 0.7%. Remarks on this clone: Its antigen remains unidentified.

V usage is TRBV5-4 and J usage is TRBJ2-3; 13 bases align to TRBD2. The material was unstimulated CD4+ T cells sorted from spleen or lymph node cells, obtained before intestinal transplant. The TCR comes from a human donor who received an intestinal transplant. The CDR3 is CASSLLAGGSTDTQYF. CDR3 coding DNA: TGTGCCAGCAGCTTACTAGCGGGGGGGAGCACAGATACGCAGTATTTT.